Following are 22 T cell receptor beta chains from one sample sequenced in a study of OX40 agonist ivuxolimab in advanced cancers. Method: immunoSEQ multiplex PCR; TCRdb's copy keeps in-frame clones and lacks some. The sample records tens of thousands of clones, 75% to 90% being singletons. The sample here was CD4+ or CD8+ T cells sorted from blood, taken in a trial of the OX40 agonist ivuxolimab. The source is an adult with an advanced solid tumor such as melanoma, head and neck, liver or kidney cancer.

The CDR3 protein is CSARLAGRTDTQYF. The CDR3 DNA is TGCAGCGCCAGACTAGCGGGACGGACAGATACGCAGTATTTT. This chain connects TRBV29-1 to TRBJ2-3, with 11 nucleotides matching TRBD2. This CDR3 is built from 14 residues. Germline V gene data show CDR1 as SQVTM and CDR2 as ANQGSEA. V gave up 7 bases and J gave up 3 bases; unmatched junction bases: 6.

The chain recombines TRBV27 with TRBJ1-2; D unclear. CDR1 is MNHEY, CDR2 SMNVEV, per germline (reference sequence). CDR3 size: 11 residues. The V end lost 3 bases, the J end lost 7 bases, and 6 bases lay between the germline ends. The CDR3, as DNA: TGTGCCAGCAGTTTGCAACCTGGCTACACCTTC. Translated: CASSLQPGYTF.

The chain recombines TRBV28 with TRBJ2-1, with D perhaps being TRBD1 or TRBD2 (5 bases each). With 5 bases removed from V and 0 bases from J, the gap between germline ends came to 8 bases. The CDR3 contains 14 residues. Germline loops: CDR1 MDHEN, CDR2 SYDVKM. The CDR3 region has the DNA TGTGCCAGCAGTCCTGGGGGCTCCTACAATGAGCAGTTCTTC. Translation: CASSPGGSYNEQFF.

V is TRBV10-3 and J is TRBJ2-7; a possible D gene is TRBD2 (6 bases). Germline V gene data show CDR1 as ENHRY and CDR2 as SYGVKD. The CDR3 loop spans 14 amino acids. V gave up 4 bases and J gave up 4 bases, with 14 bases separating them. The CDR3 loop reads CAISGGGTGYEQYF. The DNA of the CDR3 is TGTGCCATCAGTGGAGGAGGGACGGGGTACGAGCAGTACTTC.

CDR3 sequence reads: CASSRAGASDEQYF. In DNA form, the CDR3 reads TGTGCCAGCAGCCGAGCGGGAGCTAGCGACGAGCAGTACTTC. The chain employs TRBV7-9 and TRBJ2-7; 8 bases are shared with TRBD2. The V gene's germline CDR1 is SEHNR and CDR2 FQNEAQ (reference sequence). Trimming at V came to 5 bases and at J to 5 bases, leaving 8 bases not matched to a gene. CDR3 size: 14 residues.

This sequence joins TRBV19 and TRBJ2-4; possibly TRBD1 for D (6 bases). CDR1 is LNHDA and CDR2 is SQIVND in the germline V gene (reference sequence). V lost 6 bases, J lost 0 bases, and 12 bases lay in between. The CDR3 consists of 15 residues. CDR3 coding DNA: TGTGCCAGTAGCACAGGGTTTCTAGCCAAAAACATTCAGTACTTC. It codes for CASSTGFLAKNIQYF.

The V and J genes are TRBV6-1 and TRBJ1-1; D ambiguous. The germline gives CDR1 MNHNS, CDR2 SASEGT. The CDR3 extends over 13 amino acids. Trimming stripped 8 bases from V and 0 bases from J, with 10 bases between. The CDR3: CASSVGLNTEAFF. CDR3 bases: TGTGCCAGCTCTGTGGGGTTGAACACTGAAGCTTTCTTT.

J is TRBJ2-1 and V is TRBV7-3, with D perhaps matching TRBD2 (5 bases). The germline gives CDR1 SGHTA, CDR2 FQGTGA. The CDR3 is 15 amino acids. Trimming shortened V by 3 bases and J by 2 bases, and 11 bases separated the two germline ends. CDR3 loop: CASSFGLLPYNEQFF. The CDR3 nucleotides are TGTGCCAGCAGCTTTGGACTGCTACCCTACAATGAGCAGTTCTTC.

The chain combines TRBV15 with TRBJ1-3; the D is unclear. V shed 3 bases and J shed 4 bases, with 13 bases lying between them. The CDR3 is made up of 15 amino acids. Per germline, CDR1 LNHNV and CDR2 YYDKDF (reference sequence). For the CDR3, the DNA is TGTGCCACCAGCAGCGCCCCTTGGGAAGGAAACACCATATATTTT. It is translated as CATSSAPWEGNTIYF.

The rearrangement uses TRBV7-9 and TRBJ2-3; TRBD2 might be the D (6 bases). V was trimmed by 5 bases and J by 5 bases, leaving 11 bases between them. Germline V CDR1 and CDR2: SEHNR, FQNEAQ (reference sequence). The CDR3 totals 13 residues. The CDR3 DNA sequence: TGTGCCAGCAGCCAGACTAGTGGAGATACGCAGTATTTT. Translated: CASSQTSGDTQYF.

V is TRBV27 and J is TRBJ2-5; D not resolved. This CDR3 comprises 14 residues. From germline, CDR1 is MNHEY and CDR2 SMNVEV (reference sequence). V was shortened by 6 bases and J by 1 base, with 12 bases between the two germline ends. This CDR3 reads CASSPYAAQETQYF. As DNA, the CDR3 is TGTGCCAGCAGCCCCTATGCGGCCCAAGAGACCCAGTACTTC.

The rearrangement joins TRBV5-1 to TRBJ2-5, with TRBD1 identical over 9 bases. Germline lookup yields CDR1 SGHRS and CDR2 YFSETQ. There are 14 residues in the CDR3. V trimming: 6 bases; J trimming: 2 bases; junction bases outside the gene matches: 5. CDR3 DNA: TGCGCCAGCATGCCGGGACAGGGACAAGAGACCCAGTACTTC. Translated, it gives CASMPGQGQETQYF.

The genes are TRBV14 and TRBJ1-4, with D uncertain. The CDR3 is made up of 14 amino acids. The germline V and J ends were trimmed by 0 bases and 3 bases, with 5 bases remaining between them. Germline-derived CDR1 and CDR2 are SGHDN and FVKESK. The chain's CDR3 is CASSQEAANEKLFF. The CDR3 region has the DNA TGTGCCAGCAGCCAAGAGGCGGCTAATGAAAAACTGTTTTTT.

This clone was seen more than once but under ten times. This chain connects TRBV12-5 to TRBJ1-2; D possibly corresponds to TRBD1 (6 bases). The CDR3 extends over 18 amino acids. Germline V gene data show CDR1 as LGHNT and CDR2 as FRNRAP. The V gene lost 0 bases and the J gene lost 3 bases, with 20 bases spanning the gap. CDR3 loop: CASGLVGADSRFDYGYTF. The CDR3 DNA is TGTGCTAGTGGTTTGGTAGGGGCGGACAGCAGGTTTGACTATGGCTACACCTTC. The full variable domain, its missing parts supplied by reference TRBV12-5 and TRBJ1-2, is DARVTQTPRHKVTEMGQEVTMRCQPILGHNTVFWYRQTMMQGLELLAYFRNRAPLDDSGMPKDRFSAEMPDATLATLKIQPSEPRDSAVYFCASGLVGADSRFDYGYTFGSGTRLTVV.

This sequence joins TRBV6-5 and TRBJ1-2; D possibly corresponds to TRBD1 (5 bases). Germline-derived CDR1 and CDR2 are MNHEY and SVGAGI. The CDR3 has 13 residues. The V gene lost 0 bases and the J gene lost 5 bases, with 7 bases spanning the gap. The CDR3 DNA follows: TGTGCCAGCAGTTACTCAGGGGAGTATGGCTACACCTTC. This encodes CASSYSGEYGYTF.

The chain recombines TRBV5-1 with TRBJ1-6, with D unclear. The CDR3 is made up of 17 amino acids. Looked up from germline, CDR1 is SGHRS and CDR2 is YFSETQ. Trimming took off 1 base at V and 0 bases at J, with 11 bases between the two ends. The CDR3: CASSLLTGSSYNSPLHF. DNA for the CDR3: TGCGCCAGCAGCTTGCTGACGGGAAGCTCCTATAATTCACCCCTCCACTTT. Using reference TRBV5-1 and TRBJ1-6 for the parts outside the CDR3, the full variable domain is KAGVTQTPRYLIKTRGQQVTLSCSPISGHRSVSWYQQTPGQGLQFLFEYFSETQRNKGNFPGRFSGRQFSNSRSEMNVSTLELGDSALYLCASSLLTGSSYNSPLHFGNGTRLTVT.

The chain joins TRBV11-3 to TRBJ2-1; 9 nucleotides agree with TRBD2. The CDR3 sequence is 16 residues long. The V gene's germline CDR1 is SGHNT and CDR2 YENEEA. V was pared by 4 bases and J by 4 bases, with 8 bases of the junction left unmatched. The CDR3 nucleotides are TGTGCCAGCAGCTCCACGATTAGCGGGAGTTACAATGAGCAGTTCTTC. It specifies CASSSTISGSYNEQFF.

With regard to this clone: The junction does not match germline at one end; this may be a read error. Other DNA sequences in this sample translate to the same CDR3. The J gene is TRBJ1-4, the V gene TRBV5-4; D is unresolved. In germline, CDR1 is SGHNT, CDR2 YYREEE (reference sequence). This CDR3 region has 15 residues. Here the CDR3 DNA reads TGTGCCAGCAGCTTGAGGGCAGGTTTACCTGAAGAACTGTTTTTT. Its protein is CASSLRAGLPEELFF.

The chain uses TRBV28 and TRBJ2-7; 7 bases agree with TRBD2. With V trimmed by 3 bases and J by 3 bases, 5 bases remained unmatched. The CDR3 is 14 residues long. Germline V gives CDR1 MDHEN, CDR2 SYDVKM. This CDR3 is CASSFSSGFYEQYF. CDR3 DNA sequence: TGTGCCAGCAGTTTCTCTAGCGGTTTCTACGAGCAGTACTTC.

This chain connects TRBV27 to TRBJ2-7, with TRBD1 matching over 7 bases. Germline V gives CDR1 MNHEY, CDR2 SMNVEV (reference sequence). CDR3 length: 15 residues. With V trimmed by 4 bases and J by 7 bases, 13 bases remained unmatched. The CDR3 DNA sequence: TGTGCCAGCAGTTACAAGACAGGGCCCTTTGATGAGCAGTACTTC. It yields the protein CASSYKTGPFDEQYF.

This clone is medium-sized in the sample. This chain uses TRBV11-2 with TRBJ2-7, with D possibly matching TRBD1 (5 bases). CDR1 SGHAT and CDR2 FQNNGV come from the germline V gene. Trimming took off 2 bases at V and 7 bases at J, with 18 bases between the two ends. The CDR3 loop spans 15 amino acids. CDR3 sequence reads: CASSLFGLGRGEQYF. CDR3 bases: TGTGCCAGCAGCTTATTTGGGTTGGGGCGTGGGGAGCAGTACTTC. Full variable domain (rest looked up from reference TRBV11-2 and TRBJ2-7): EAGVAQSPRYKIIEKRQSVAFWCNPISGHATLYWYQQILGQGPKLLIQFQNNGVVDDSQLPKDRFSAERLKGVDSTLKIQPAKLEDSAVYLCASSLFGLGRGEQYFGPGTRLTVT.

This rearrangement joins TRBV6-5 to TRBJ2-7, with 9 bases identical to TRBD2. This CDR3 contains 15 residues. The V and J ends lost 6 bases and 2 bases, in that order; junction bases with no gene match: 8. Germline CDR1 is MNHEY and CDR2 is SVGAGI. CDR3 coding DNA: TGTGCCAGCAGCCCCCAAAGCGGGAGGCCCTACGAGCAGTACTTC. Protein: CASSPQSGRPYEQYF.